This note documents a single T cell receptor (beta chain) sequence. The antigen is unknown. The data were obtained in a study of cytomegalovirus exposure and HLA in healthy donors. Broader study findings: A later analysis found first-cohort TCR clusters tended to co-occur in the 110 or so validation repertoires. Published work reported that the classifier diagnosed cytomegalovirus status with high specificity and sensitivity. While the bulk of TCR sequences proved rare, some public TCRs turned up in many donors. The listing of 160 or so TCR beta chains classed them as cytomegalovirus-associated.

Here immunoSEQ multiplex PCR was the method, and the copy in TCRdb shows in-frame clones only, minus some. The repertoire holds about 190,000 clones, with roughly 83% as singletons. Germline V gene lookup returns CDR1 GTSNPN and CDR2 SVGIG (reference sequence). The V segment lost 3 bases and the J segment 1 base; nucleotides outside the gene matches: 7. This CDR3 comprises 16 residues. The receptor comes from a woman in her late teens or twenties in good health and CMV-seronegative. The rearrangement joins TRBV30 to TRBJ1-2; 11 bases align to TRBD1. Sequencing input: PBMCs. CDR3 loop: CAWRAPGTGGNYGYTF. DNA of the CDR3: TGTGCCTGGAGAGCGCCTGGGACAGGGGGTAACTATGGCTACACCTTC. The full variable domain, its missing parts supplied by reference TRBV30 and TRBJ1-2, is SQTIHQWPATLVQPVGSPLSLECTVEGTSNPNLYWYRQAAGRGLQLLFYSVGIGQISSEVPQNLSASRPQDRQFILSSKKLLLSDSGFYLCAWRAPGTGGNYGYTFGSGTRLTVV.